One and the same sample provided the 22 T cell receptor beta chains below, sequenced in a study of graft-versus-host responses after intestinal transplantation. Method: immunoSEQ multiplex PCR; TCRdb's copy keeps in-frame clones and lacks some. The sample lists around 20,000 clones, roughly 87% occurring once. Here the sequenced sample was PBMCs, taken roughly 65 days after intestinal transplantation. The receptor set was obtained from a human patient who received an intestinal transplant, so some T cells may come from the graft donor.

The chain links TRBV7-2 to TRBJ2-7; D is perhaps TRBD1 (6 bases). CDR3 size: 14 residues. V was clipped by 2 bases and J by 3 bases, with 11 bases between them. The germline V gene has CDR1 SGHTA and CDR2 FQGNSA. CDR3 protein: CASSLQGPIYEQYF. The DNA for the CDR3 is TGTGCCAGCAGCTTACAGGGGCCGATCTACGAGCAGTACTTC.

The genes are TRBV11-2 and TRBJ2-1, with D tentatively TRBD1 or TRBD2 (7 bases each). V gave up 3 bases and J gave up 7 bases, with 16 bases separating them. The CDR3 spans 15 residues. Germline V gene sequence: CDR1 SGHAT, CDR2 FQNNGV. CDR3 coding DNA: TGTGCCAGCAGCTTTTGGGGCAGGGGGGGGAATGAGCAGTTCTTC. Translation: CASSFWGRGGNEQFF.

The chain carries TRBV7-9 and TRBJ2-7; 11 positions match TRBD1. This CDR3 is 15 amino acids long. V lost 5 bases, J lost 9 bases, and 12 bases stayed unmatched. CDR1 SEHNR and CDR2 FQNEAQ come from the germline V gene (reference sequence). Here the CDR3 reads CASSPGTGGPGGQYF. CDR3 coding DNA: TGTGCCAGCAGCCCTGGGACAGGGGGGCCAGGGGGGCAGTACTTC.

The V gene is TRBV15, the J gene TRBJ2-1; no definite D call. This CDR3 region has 15 residues. Trimming stripped 0 bases from V and 4 bases from J, with 10 bases between. The germline gives CDR1 LNHNV, CDR2 YYDKDF (reference sequence). The CDR3 region has the DNA TGTGCCACCAGCAGAGATCGGGCAGATTACAATGAGCAGTTCTTC. Its translation: CATSRDRADYNEQFF.

This clone showed up just once. This chain connects TRBV6-5 to TRBJ2-2; D is ambiguous. The CDR3 covers 14 residues. Trimming took off 0 bases at V and 3 bases at J, with 5 bases between the two ends. Looked up from germline, CDR1 is MNHEY and CDR2 is SVGAGI. The CDR3 reads CASSYSGYTGELFF. The CDR3 DNA follows: TGTGCCAGCAGTTACTCGGGGTACACCGGGGAGCTGTTTTTT.

This clone appeared a single time. V gene TRBV19 combines with J gene TRBJ1-2; no firm D call. V lost 5 bases, J lost 4 bases, and 11 bases lay in between. The CDR3 is made up of 13 amino acids. Germline values: CDR1 LNHDA, CDR2 SQIVND (reference sequence). In DNA, the CDR3 is TGTGCCAGTAGTGAACCAATGGGCTATGGCTACACCTTC. Its protein is CASSEPMGYGYTF.

The V gene is TRBV13, the J gene TRBJ1-1, with D possibly TRBD1 on 6 matching bases. Per germline, CDR1 PRHDT and CDR2 FYEKMQ (reference sequence). This CDR3 has 18 residues. V lost 5 bases, J lost 6 bases, and 28 bases lay in between. The CDR3 loop reads CASSGIGGGEGKRAEAFF. Here the CDR3 DNA reads TGTGCCAGCAGCGGAATAGGGGGTGGGGAGGGGAAGAGGGCTGAAGCTTTCTTT.

The sample holds a few counts of this clone. This chain joins TRBV7-9 and TRBJ1-3, with D possibly being TRBD1 (6 bases). CDR1 is SEHNR and CDR2 is FQNEAQ in the germline V gene (reference sequence). The CDR3 is 16 residues long. The germline V and J ends were trimmed by 1 base and 2 bases, with 12 bases remaining between them. CDR3 loop: CASSLGGPWTGNTIYF. CDR3 in DNA: TGTGCCAGCAGCTTAGGGGGGCCGTGGACTGGAAACACCATATATTTT.

This chain joins TRBV15 and TRBJ2-7, with no clear D. Germline loops: CDR1 LNHNV, CDR2 YYDKDF (reference sequence). This CDR3 has 13 residues. Trimming left V 0 bases short and J 1 base short, with 4 bases between. The CDR3 coding sequence is TGTGCCACCAGCAGAGATCGTTCCTACGAGCAGTACTTC. It yields the protein CATSRDRSYEQYF.

V is TRBV10-3 and J is TRBJ2-5, with D possibly matching TRBD2 (6 bases). Trimming stripped 3 bases from V and 2 bases from J, with 10 bases between. This CDR3 has 14 residues. Germline CDR1 reads ENHRY; CDR2 reads SYGVKD. CDR3 in amino acids: CAISESLAQETQYF. DNA of the CDR3: TGTGCCATCAGTGAAAGTCTAGCGCAAGAGACCCAGTACTTC.

The V call is TRBV4-1, the J call TRBJ2-3; no reliable D call. CDR1 and CDR2 (germline): MGHRA, YSYEKL. The CDR3 totals 15 residues. V lost 4 bases to trimming and J lost 5 bases, with 16 bases between them. The DNA for the CDR3 is TGCGCCAGCAGCCCCCCCGGGCCATGGCAAGATACGCAGTATTTT. Protein product: CASSPPGPWQDTQYF.

The V call is TRBV29-1, the J call TRBJ1-2; 8 bases line up with TRBD1. The CDR3 is made up of 12 amino acids. Unmatched junction bases numbered 7, after V lost 6 bases and J lost 7 bases. Germline V lookup: CDR1 SQVTM, CDR2 ANQGSEA. The CDR3 coding sequence is TGCAGCGTCGCTACGGACAGGGCTGGCTACACCTTC. Residues: CSVATDRAGYTF.

The rearrangement joins TRBV28 to TRBJ2-7, with D perhaps matching TRBD2 (6 bases). Germline CDR1 reads MDHEN; CDR2 reads SYDVKM. Trimming removed 4 bases from V and 4 bases from J, with 14 bases in between. CDR3 length: 14 amino acids. The chain's CDR3 is CASSSPGTLYEQYF. The CDR3 coding sequence is TGTGCCAGCAGTTCCCCTGGGACTCTTTACGAGCAGTACTTC.

This chain joins TRBV9 and TRBJ2-3; D might be TRBD1 (5 bases). CDR3 length: 16 residues. V lost 4 bases and J lost 0, with 15 bases in between. Germline values: CDR1 SGDLS, CDR2 YYNGEE. The CDR3 region has the DNA TGTGCCAGCAGCACCCTTAGACAGACGAGCACAGATACGCAGTATTTT. Amino acid sequence: CASSTLRQTSTDTQYF.

The J gene is TRBJ2-1, the V gene TRBV9; TRBD1 matches at 10 bases. Unmatched junction bases numbered 2, after V lost 4 bases and J lost 1 base. Germline CDR1 SGDLS, CDR2 YYNGEE. This CDR3 spans 15 amino acids. The CDR3 protein is CASSPGQGSYNEQFF. The CDR3 nucleotides read TGTGCCAGCAGCCCGGGACAGGGGTCCTACAATGAGCAGTTCTTC.

This chain links TRBV14 with TRBJ1-4; perhaps TRBD1 as D (5 bases). Germline lookup yields CDR1 SGHDN and CDR2 FVKESK. The CDR3 loop spans 18 amino acids. Trimming pared 6 bases from V and 0 bases from J, leaving 20 bases between. The CDR3 is CASRNNQRGEATNEKLFF. For the CDR3, the DNA is TGTGCCAGCAGAAACAATCAACGGGGGGAGGCAACTAATGAAAAACTGTTTTTT.

This chain connects TRBV7-2 to TRBJ2-1; TRBD1 matches 9 bases. The CDR3 spans 18 residues. Looked up from germline, CDR1 is SGHTA and CDR2 is FQGNSA. V shed 1 base, J shed 4 bases, and the junction held 11 bases outside the gene matches. CDR3 protein: CASSLGRQGGFLYNEQFF. CDR3 nucleotide sequence: TGTGCCAGCAGCTTAGGCAGACAGGGGGGTTTTTTATACAATGAGCAGTTCTTC.

This chain joins TRBV4-3 and TRBJ1-2, with TRBD1 matching over 8 bases. Germline V gene lookup returns CDR1 LGHNA and CDR2 YSLEER. The V and J ends lost 0 bases and 4 bases, in that order; junction bases with no gene match: 13. This CDR3 contains 18 residues. The CDR3 sequence: CASSQDVGRGLIRYGYTF. The CDR3 DNA sequence: TGCGCCAGCAGCCAAGACGTGGGCAGGGGGCTAATACGCTATGGCTACACCTTC.

This chain uses TRBV11-3 with TRBJ2-1, with 13 bases identical to TRBD2. The germline gives CDR1 SGHNT, CDR2 YENEEA. V was pared by 0 bases and J by 9 bases, with 5 bases of the junction left unmatched. This CDR3 spans 16 amino acids. The CDR3 DNA reads as TGTGCCAGCAGCTTAGAAACTAGCGGGGGGGCCGGTGAGCAGTTCTTC. As protein: CASSLETSGGAGEQFF.

Only one count was recorded for this clone. The J gene is TRBJ1-2, the V gene TRBV18, with D perhaps matching TRBD1 (5 bases). V dropped 6 bases and J dropped 5 bases, with 10 bases sitting between them. In germline, CDR1 is KGHSH, CDR2 LQKENI. This CDR3 has 12 amino acids. CDR3 sequence reads: CASSPDSYGYTF. CDR3 in DNA: TGTGCCAGCTCGCCCGACAGTTATGGCTACACCTTC. Drawing the rest from reference TRBV18 and TRBJ1-2, the complete variable domain is NAGVMQNPRHLVRRRGQEARLRCSPMKGHSHVYWYRQLPEEGLKFMVYLQKENIIDESGMPKERFSAEFPKEGPSILRIQQVVRGDSAAYFCASSPDSYGYTFGSGTRLTVV.

The gene calls are TRBV6-5 and TRBJ2-2; TRBD1 aligns across 7 bases. Looked up from germline, CDR1 is MNHEY and CDR2 is SVGAGI. The CDR3 is 13 amino acids. The J segment lost 5 bases and the V segment lost 5 bases, leaving 2 bases of the junction unmatched. CDR3 nucleotides: TGTGCCAGCAGTCAGGGACAGACCGGGGAGCTGTTTTTT. Amino acid sequence: CASSQGQTGELFF.

This chain uses TRBV11-2 with TRBJ1-3, with TRBD1 identical over 8 bases. Trimming removed 5 bases from V and 0 bases from J; junction bases left unmatched: 3. Germline V lookup: CDR1 SGHAT, CDR2 FQNNGV. This CDR3 has 15 residues. The CDR3 loop reads CASSGTGDSGNTIYF. The CDR3 bases are TGTGCCAGCAGCGGGACAGGAGACTCTGGAAACACCATATATTTT.